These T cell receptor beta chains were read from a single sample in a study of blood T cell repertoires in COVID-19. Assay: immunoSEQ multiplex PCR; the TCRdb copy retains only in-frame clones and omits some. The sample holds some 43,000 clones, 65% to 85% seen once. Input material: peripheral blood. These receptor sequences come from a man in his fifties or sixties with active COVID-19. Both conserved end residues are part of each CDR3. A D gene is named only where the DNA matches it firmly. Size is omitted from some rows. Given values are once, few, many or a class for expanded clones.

CDR3aa: CASSPETGPSSYEQYF; CDR3nt: TGTGCCAGCAGCCCGGAGACGGGTCCGAGCTCCTACGAGCAGTACTTC; v_gene: TRBV5-6; j_gene: TRBJ2-7; abundance: -; len: 16; d_gene: -
CDR3aa: CATSRDMGAPLNGYTF; CDR3nt: TGTGCCACCAGCAGAGATATGGGGGCTCCTCTGAATGGCTACACCTTC; v_gene: TRBV15; j_gene: TRBJ1-2; abundance: -; len: 16; d_gene: -
CDR3aa: CASSFGQGGTEAFF; CDR3nt: TGTGCCAGCAGTTTCGGCCAGGGGGGCACTGAAGCTTTCTTT; v_gene: TRBV27; j_gene: TRBJ1-1; abundance: -; len: 14; d_gene: TRBD1
CDR3aa: CASSLGAPSLEYEQYF; CDR3nt: TGTGCCAGCAGTTTGGGGGCACCGTCTCTGGAGTACGAGCAGTACTTC; v_gene: TRBV27; j_gene: TRBJ2-7; abundance: -; len: 16; d_gene: -
CDR3aa: CASSIILRRGRDSPLHF; CDR3nt: TGTGCCAGTAGTATCATTTTACGTAGAGGGCGCGATTCACCCCTCCACTTT; v_gene: TRBV19; j_gene: TRBJ1-6; abundance: once; len: 17; d_gene: -
CDR3aa: CASSPRQGATIFGYTF; CDR3nt: TGTGCCAGCAGCCCACGACAGGGGGCGACGATTTTTGGCTACACCTTC; v_gene: TRBV9; j_gene: TRBJ1-2; abundance: -; len: 16; d_gene: TRBD1
CDR3aa: CASSQDRLAGWNTGELFF; CDR3nt: TGCGCCAGCAGCCAAGATAGGCTAGCGGGGTGGAACACCGGGGAGCTGTTTTTT; v_gene: TRBV4-3; j_gene: TRBJ2-2; abundance: -; len: 18; d_gene: TRBD2
CDR3aa: CASSQDLGRGYNEQFF; CDR3nt: TGTGCCAGCAGCCAAGACCTTGGACGGGGTTACAATGAGCAGTTCTTC; v_gene: TRBV14; j_gene: TRBJ2-1; abundance: once; len: 16; d_gene: -
CDR3aa: CASSLSGDTQYF; CDR3nt: TGTGCCAGCAGTTTATCCGGAGATACGCAGTATTTT; v_gene: TRBV27; j_gene: TRBJ2-3; abundance: -; len: 12; d_gene: -
CDR3aa: CASSSPTDSFNYGYTF; CDR3nt: TGTGCCAGCAGTTCCCCTACGGACAGTTTTAACTATGGCTACACCTTC; v_gene: TRBV28; j_gene: TRBJ1-2; abundance: -; len: 16; d_gene: -
CDR3aa: CASNPTTGDYGYTF; CDR3nt: TGTGCCAGCAACCCGACAACCGGGGACTATGGCTACACCTTC; v_gene: TRBV5-5; j_gene: TRBJ1-2; abundance: -; len: 14; d_gene: -
CDR3aa: CASSPGSSGGSTDTQYF; CDR3nt: TGTGCCAGCAGTCCCGGATCTAGCGGGGGGAGCACAGATACGCAGTATTTT; v_gene: TRBV6-2/TRBV6-3; j_gene: TRBJ2-3; abundance: -; len: 17; d_gene: TRBD2
CDR3aa: CASSQRWTGYDNQPQHF; CDR3nt: TGTGCCAGCAGCCAAAGGTGGACAGGGTATGACAATCAGCCCCAGCATTTT; v_gene: TRBV28; j_gene: TRBJ1-5; abundance: -; len: 17; d_gene: TRBD1
CDR3aa: CASTGNYGYTF; CDR3nt: TGTGCCAGTACGGGGAACTATGGCTACACCTTC; v_gene: TRBV19; j_gene: TRBJ1-2; abundance: few; len: 11; d_gene: -
CDR3aa: CASSDPRNEQFF; CDR3nt: TGTGCCAGCAGTGACCCTAGAAATGAGCAGTTCTTC; v_gene: TRBV2; j_gene: TRBJ2-1; abundance: -; len: 12; d_gene: -
CDR3aa: CASSQDRSGYTF; CDR3nt: TGTGCCAGCAGTCAGGACAGGAGTGGCTACACCTTC; v_gene: TRBV6-5; j_gene: TRBJ1-2; abundance: -; len: 12; d_gene: TRBD1
CDR3aa: CASSSTSGSHRYF; CDR3nt: TGTGCCAGTAGTTCGACTAGCGGGTCTCACCGCTATTTT; v_gene: TRBV19; j_gene: TRBJ2-3; abundance: -; len: 13; d_gene: TRBD2
CDR3aa: CASSYQTGSLGEQYF; CDR3nt: TGTGCCAGCAGTTACCAGACAGGGTCCCTAGGCGAGCAGTACTTC; v_gene: TRBV6-5; j_gene: TRBJ2-7; abundance: -; len: 15; d_gene: TRBD1
CDR3aa: CASSPGGVGEKLFF; CDR3nt: TGTGCCAGCAGCCCCGGCGGGGTTGGGGAAAAACTGTTTTTT; v_gene: TRBV5-6; j_gene: TRBJ1-4; abundance: -; len: 14; d_gene: -
CDR3aa: CASSLRPTGGTQYF; CDR3nt: TGTGCCAGCAGCTTAAGGCCGACCGGGGGGACCCAGTACTTC; v_gene: TRBV7-2; j_gene: TRBJ2-5; abundance: once; len: 14; d_gene: -
CDR3aa: CASSQDPPGGPSTDTQYF; CDR3nt: TGTGCCAGCAGCCAAGATCCACCGGGGGGGCCTAGTACAGATACGCAGTATTTT; v_gene: TRBV4-2; j_gene: TRBJ2-3; abundance: -; len: 18; d_gene: TRBD2
CDR3aa: CASSGFRRTYNEQFF; CDR3nt: TGTGCCAGCAGCGGCTTCAGGCGAACCTACAATGAGCAGTTCTTC; v_gene: TRBV5-8; j_gene: TRBJ2-1; abundance: -; len: 15; d_gene: -
CDR3aa: CASSLARAGENYGYTF; CDR3nt: TGTGCCAGCAGCTTAGCGAGGGCAGGGGAAAACTATGGCTACACCTTC; v_gene: TRBV7-8; j_gene: TRBJ1-2; abundance: -; len: 16; d_gene: -
CDR3aa: CASSYSMGRVDTEAFF; CDR3nt: TGTGCCAGCAGTTACTCGATGGGCAGGGTGGACACTGAAGCTTTCTTT; v_gene: TRBV6-2/TRBV6-3; j_gene: TRBJ1-1; abundance: -; len: 16; d_gene: -
CDR3aa: CASSLFGTGAYEQYF; CDR3nt: TGTGCCAGCAGTTTATTTGGGACAGGGGCTTACGAGCAGTACTTC; v_gene: TRBV27; j_gene: TRBJ2-7; abundance: -; len: 15; d_gene: TRBD1
CDR3aa: CASSSRDRHNSPLHF; CDR3nt: TGTGCCAGCAGCTCCCGGGACAGGCATAATTCACCCCTCCACTTT; v_gene: TRBV3-1/TRBV3-2; j_gene: TRBJ1-6; abundance: -; len: 15; d_gene: TRBD1
CDR3aa: CASSDGGASADTQYF; CDR3nt: TGCGCCAGCAGCGACGGGGGGGCGTCTGCAGATACGCAGTATTTT; v_gene: TRBV5-1; j_gene: TRBJ2-3; abundance: -; len: 15; d_gene: TRBD2
CDR3aa: CATSDPKIQETQYF; CDR3nt: TGTGCCACCAGTGACCCCAAAATCCAAGAGACCCAGTACTTC; v_gene: TRBV24-1; j_gene: TRBJ2-5; abundance: -; len: 14; d_gene: -
CDR3aa: CASSRAGQAYEQYF; CDR3nt: TGCGCCAGCAGCCGGGCAGGACAGGCCTACGAGCAGTACTTC; v_gene: TRBV4-3; j_gene: TRBJ2-7; abundance: -; len: 14; d_gene: TRBD1
CDR3aa: CASSLQAQGGEKLFF; CDR3nt: TGTGCCAGTAGTTTACAGGCACAGGGTGGTGAAAAACTGTTTTTT; v_gene: TRBV19; j_gene: TRBJ1-4; abundance: -; len: 15; d_gene: -
CDR3aa: CASSRGQFYEQYF; CDR3nt: TGTGCCAGCAGCAGGGGACAGTTTTACGAGCAGTACTTC; v_gene: TRBV14; j_gene: TRBJ2-7; abundance: -; len: 13; d_gene: TRBD1
CDR3aa: CASSKTSVGTDTQYF; CDR3nt: TGTGCCAGCAGCAAGACTAGTGTAGGCACAGATACGCAGTATTTT; v_gene: TRBV7-9; j_gene: TRBJ2-3; abundance: once; len: 15; d_gene: -
CDR3aa: CAPHRDTSSYEQYF; CDR3nt: TGTGCCCCCCACAGGGACACCAGCTCCTACGAGCAGTACTTC; v_gene: TRBV6-4; j_gene: TRBJ2-7; abundance: -; len: 14; d_gene: -
CDR3aa: CASSPTGAGANVLTF; CDR3nt: TGTGCCAGCAGTCCAACAGGGGCTGGGGCCAACGTCCTGACTTTC; v_gene: TRBV11-2; j_gene: TRBJ2-6; abundance: -; len: 15; d_gene: TRBD1
CDR3aa: CASNQFPEAFF; CDR3nt: TGCGCCAGCAATCAATTCCCTGAAGCTTTCTTT; v_gene: TRBV10-2; j_gene: TRBJ1-1; abundance: once; len: 11; d_gene: -
CDR3aa: CASSLGRTVEQYF; CDR3nt: TGTGCCAGCAGCTTAGGACGGACAGTGGAGCAGTACTTC; v_gene: TRBV5-6; j_gene: TRBJ2-7; abundance: once; len: 13; d_gene: -
CDR3aa: CASSGAGELDRELFF; CDR3nt: TGCGCCAGCAGCGGGGCGGGGGAATTAGACCGGGAGCTGTTTTTT; v_gene: TRBV5-1; j_gene: TRBJ2-2; abundance: -; len: 15; d_gene: TRBD2
CDR3aa: CATSAGGNQPQHF; CDR3nt: TGTGCCACCAGTGCCGGGGGCAATCAGCCCCAGCATTTT; v_gene: TRBV24-1; j_gene: TRBJ1-5; abundance: -; len: 13; d_gene: -
CDR3aa: CASSATGLTEAFF; CDR3nt: TGTGCCAGCAGTGCGACAGGTCTGACTGAAGCTTTCTTT; v_gene: TRBV7-9; j_gene: TRBJ1-1; abundance: -; len: 13; d_gene: -
CDR3aa: CASSWTGDLNTEAFF; CDR3nt: TGTGCCAGCAGCTGGACAGGGGACTTGAACACTGAAGCTTTCTTT; v_gene: TRBV5-6; j_gene: TRBJ1-1; abundance: -; len: 15; d_gene: TRBD1
CDR3aa: CASSEARANEKLFF; CDR3nt: TGTGCCAGCAGTGAAGCGCGAGCTAATGAAAAACTGTTTTTT; v_gene: TRBV6-1; j_gene: TRBJ1-4; abundance: -; len: 14; d_gene: -
CDR3aa: CASSHSYEQYF; CDR3nt: TGTGCCAGCAGCCATAGCTACGAGCAGTACTTC; v_gene: TRBV28; j_gene: TRBJ2-7; abundance: -; len: 11; d_gene: -
CDR3aa: CAKTGLDGYTF; CDR3nt: TGTGCCAAGACAGGGTTGGACGGCTACACCTTC; v_gene: TRBV24-1; j_gene: TRBJ1-2; abundance: once; len: 11; d_gene: TRBD1
CDR3aa: CASSLSGGPGDTQYF; CDR3nt: TGTGCCAGCAGCTTGTCGGGGGGGCCGGGCGATACGCAGTATTTT; v_gene: TRBV5-4; j_gene: TRBJ2-3; abundance: -; len: 15; d_gene: TRBD2
CDR3aa: CASQGQGWSEAFF; CDR3nt: TGTGCCAGCCAAGGACAGGGATGGTCTGAAGCTTTCTTT; v_gene: TRBV19; j_gene: TRBJ1-1; abundance: -; len: 13; d_gene: TRBD1
CDR3aa: CASSPGGKETQYF; CDR3nt: TGTGCCAGCTCACCGGGAGGAAAAGAGACCCAGTACTTC; v_gene: TRBV18; j_gene: TRBJ2-5; abundance: -; len: 13; d_gene: -
CDR3aa: CASTLRFGGYEQYF; CDR3nt: TGTGCCAGCACCCTCCGATTTGGCGGGTACGAGCAGTACTTC; v_gene: TRBV6-5; j_gene: TRBJ2-7; abundance: -; len: 14; d_gene: -
CDR3aa: CASSDSGADTDTQYF; CDR3nt: TGTGCCAGCAGTGACTCGGGGGCGGACACAGATACGCAGTATTTT; v_gene: TRBV6-4; j_gene: TRBJ2-3; abundance: -; len: 15; d_gene: -
CDR3aa: CASTQNGLVNTGELFF; CDR3nt: TGTGCCAGCACCCAGAATGGACTGGTGAACACCGGGGAGCTGTTTTTT; v_gene: TRBV2; j_gene: TRBJ2-2; abundance: -; len: 16; d_gene: -